The rows below give T cell receptor beta chains drawn from one sample of a study of T-cell reconstitution after alpha-beta-depleted transplantation in children. TCRdb independently ran MiXCR on the PCR reads; one entry per CDR3 protein. This table holds roughly 350,000 distinct CDR3 sequences, 10% found once. Here the sequenced sample was PBMCs from the stem cell graft donor, taken from the stem cell graft. The receptors come from a human donor who donated a stem cell graft to a child with acute lymphoblastic leukemia. Each CDR3 is given with its conserved first and last residue. D genes are given only for firm matches. Part of the rows lack a size; the others show once, few, many or a class for expanded clones.

TRBD1 few TRBJ2-7 TRBV20-1 TGCAGTGCCTCGACAGGGGACTCCTACGAGCAGTACTTC CSASTGDSYEQYF
- few TRBJ2-1 TRBV19 TGTGCCAGTAGTATCCTCTTAGGAGGTACCCATGAGCAGTTCTTC CASSILLGGTHEQFF
TRBD1 - TRBJ1-2 TRBV12-3/TRBV12-4 TGTGCCAGCAGCAAGGACAGGGGCTATGGCTACACCTTC CASSKDRGYGYTF
TRBD1 few TRBJ1-1 TRBV5-5 TGTGCCAGCAGCTGGGACAGGGAAGGTGCGTGGAACACTGAAGCTTTCTTT CASSWDREGAWNTEAFF
- many TRBJ2-1 TRBV28 TGTGCCAGCAGTTTTGAGGGTCGGGTCGGATACAATGAGCAGTTCTTC CASSFEGRVGYNEQFF
TRBD2 few TRBJ2-1 TRBV20-1 TGCAGTGCACCGAGCGCGGGAGGCGGTAATGAGCAGTTCTTC CSAPSAGGGNEQFF
TRBD1 many TRBJ1-2 TRBV5-5 TGTGCCAGCAGCCCGTTGCCTAGGACAGGTGACTATGGCTACACCTTC CASSPLPRTGDYGYTF
- few TRBJ2-2 TRBV28 TGTGCCAGCAGTTTCCGAGGGTTGGGCACCGGGGAGCTGTTTTTT CASSFRGLGTGELFF
- - TRBJ1-2 TRBV27 TGTGCCAGCAGTTTAAGGGGGGAAAGAAATGGCTACACCTTC CASSLRGERNGYTF
- many TRBJ2-5 TRBV6-1 TGTGCCAGCAGTGATAACAGCCATTCCCAAGAGACCCAGTACTTC CASSDNSHSQETQYF
- many TRBJ1-6 TRBV20-1 TGCAGTGCTAGATCCGGAGGAAGCTCCTATAATTCACCCCTCCACTTT CSARSGGSSYNSPLHF
- - TRBJ2-1 TRBV7-6 TGTGCCAGCAGCTTAGGCGCCTCGGAGGTTTATGAGCAGTTCTTC CASSLGASEVYEQFF
- few TRBJ2-7 TRBV28 TGTGCCAGCAGGCTAGGGACCGTCGCCTTCGAGCAGTACTTC CASRLGTVAFEQYF
- few TRBJ2-7 TRBV3-1 TGTGCCAGCAGCCAAGAACGGGGGAGTGGGTTCTACGAGCAGTACTTC CASSQERGSGFYEQYF
- - TRBJ1-1 TRBV12-3/TRBV12-4 TGTGCCAGCAGCTCCCGGGGTGAAGCTTTCTTT CASSSRGEAFF
- few TRBJ2-5 TRBV7-8 TGTGCCAGCAGCTCTCCGGGGCATCAAGAGACCCAGTACTTC CASSSPGHQETQYF
TRBD2 - TRBJ2-2 TRBV13 TGTGCCAGCACCTCAACAAACGGACTAGTAAAGGAGCCCGGGGAGCTGTTTTTT CASTSTNGLVKEPGELFF
- many TRBJ2-7 TRBV12-3/TRBV12-4 TGTGCCAGCAGTTTGGTGGGTTTGTACGAGCAGTACTTC CASSLVGLYEQYF
TRBD2 few TRBJ2-3 TRBV5-1 TGCGCCAGCAGCACGGGACTAGCGGGAGTCGCAGATACGCAGTATTTT CASSTGLAGVADTQYF
TRBD2 few TRBJ2-1 TRBV6-1 TGTGCCAGCAGCCCCCCGGGGGCTAGCGGGAGTAATGAGCAGTTCTTC CASSPPGASGSNEQFF
- - TRBJ1-1 TRBV6-2/TRBV6-3 TGTGCCAGCAGTCTAAACAGGGCCCTGAACACTGAAGCTTTCTTT CASSLNRALNTEAFF
TRBD1 many TRBJ2-7 TRBV27 TGTGCCAGCTCCTGGACAGGGGGATCCTACGAGCAGTACTTC CASSWTGGSYEQYF
- - TRBJ2-1 TRBV7-2 TGTGCCAGCAGCGCCAGCGGTATCTCCTACGATGAGCAGTTCTTC CASSASGISYDEQFF
- few TRBJ2-5 TRBV29-1 TGCAGCGTTCGTGGGAGGTTACAAGAGACCCAGTACTTC CSVRGRLQETQYF
TRBD1 - TRBJ2-2 TRBV6-2/TRBV6-3 TGTGCCAGCAGTTACCCCGGACAGGGGCTGAGCACCGGGGAGCTGTTTTTT CASSYPGQGLSTGELFF
- - TRBJ1-5 TRBV7-2 TGTGCCAGCAGCCTCCGGGCCTTCAATCAGCCCCAGCATTTT CASSLRAFNQPQHF
TRBD2 few TRBJ2-7 TRBV10-3 TGTGCCATCAGCCGGGCCGCAGGGACTAACTACGAGCAGTACTTC CAISRAAGTNYEQYF
TRBD2 few TRBJ2-1 TRBV20-1 TGCAGTGCTACTGGGACTAGCGGTACCTACAATGAGCAGTTCTTC CSATGTSGTYNEQFF
TRBD2 - TRBJ2-2 TRBV24-1 TGTGCCACCAGTGATTTCAAGCAGGGCGGAAGGCGGGAGGGGAGCACCGGGGAGCTGTTTTTT CATSDFKQGGRREGSTGELFF
- - TRBJ1-5 TRBV9 TGTGCCAGCAGCGTAGACGGCTACCTTCAGCCCCAGCATTTT CASSVDGYLQPQHF
- - TRBJ1-5 TRBV6-5 TGTGCCAGCAGTTTAACAGCTAGCAATCAGCCCCAGCATTTT CASSLTASNQPQHF
TRBD1 few TRBJ1-1 TRBV25-1 TGTGCCAGCAGTGAGACAGGGAAGGCGACTGAAGCTTTCTTT CASSETGKATEAFF
- - TRBJ2-7 TRBV20-1 TGCAGTGCTAGTCGCCCCTCGGGGAACGAGCAGTACTTC CSASRPSGNEQYF
- few TRBJ1-2 TRBV7-2 TGTGCCAGCAGCTTAATCCAGGCAAACTATGGCTACACCTTC CASSLIQANYGYTF
- - TRBJ1-1 TRBV5-1 TGCGCCAGCAGCTTGGAGGTCACCACTGAAGCTTTCTTT CASSLEVTTEAFF